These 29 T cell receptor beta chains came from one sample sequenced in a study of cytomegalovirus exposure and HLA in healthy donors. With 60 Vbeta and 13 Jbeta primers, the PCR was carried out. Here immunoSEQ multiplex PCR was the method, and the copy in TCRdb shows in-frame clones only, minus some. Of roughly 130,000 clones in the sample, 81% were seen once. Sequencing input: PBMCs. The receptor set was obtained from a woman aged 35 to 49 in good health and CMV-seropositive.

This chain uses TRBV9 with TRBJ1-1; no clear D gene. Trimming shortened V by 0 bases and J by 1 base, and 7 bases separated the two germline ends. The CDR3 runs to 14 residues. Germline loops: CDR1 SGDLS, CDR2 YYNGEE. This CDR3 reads CASSVAYRNTEAFF. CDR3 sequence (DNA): TGTGCCAGCAGCGTAGCTTACAGGAACACTGAAGCTTTCTTT. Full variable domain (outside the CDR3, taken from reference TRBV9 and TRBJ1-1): DSGVTQTPKHLITATGQRVTLRCSPRSGDLSVYWYQQSLDQGLQFLIQYYNGEERAKGNILERFSAQQFPDLHSELNLSSLELGDSALYFCASSVAYRNTEAFFGQGTRLTVV.

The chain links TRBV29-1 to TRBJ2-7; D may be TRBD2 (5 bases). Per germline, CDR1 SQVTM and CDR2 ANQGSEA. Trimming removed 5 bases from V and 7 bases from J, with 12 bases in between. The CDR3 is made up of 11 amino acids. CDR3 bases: TGCAGCGTTTCCGCTAGCTTGGAGCAGTACTTC. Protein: CSVSASLEQYF.

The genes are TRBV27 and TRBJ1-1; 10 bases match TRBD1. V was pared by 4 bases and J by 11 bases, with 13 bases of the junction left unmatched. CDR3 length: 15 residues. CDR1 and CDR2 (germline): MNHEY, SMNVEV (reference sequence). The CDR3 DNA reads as TGTGCCAGCAGTTCTGCCGCCCGGGACAGGGGCATGGCTTTCTTT. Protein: CASSSAARDRGMAFF.

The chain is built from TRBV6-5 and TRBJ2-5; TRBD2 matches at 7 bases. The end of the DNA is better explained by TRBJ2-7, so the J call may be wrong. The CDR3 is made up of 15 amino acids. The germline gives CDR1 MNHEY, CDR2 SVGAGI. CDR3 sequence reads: CASRGGWVSSYEQYF. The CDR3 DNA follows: TGTGCCAGCAGGGGGGGGTGGGTGAGCTCCTACGAGCAGTACTTC.

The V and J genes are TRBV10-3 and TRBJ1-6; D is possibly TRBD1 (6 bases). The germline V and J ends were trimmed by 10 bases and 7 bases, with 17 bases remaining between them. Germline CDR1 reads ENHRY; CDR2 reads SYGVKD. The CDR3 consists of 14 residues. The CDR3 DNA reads TGTGCCACTTTACCGGGACACCAAAATTCACCCCTCCACTTT. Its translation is CATLPGHQNSPLHF.

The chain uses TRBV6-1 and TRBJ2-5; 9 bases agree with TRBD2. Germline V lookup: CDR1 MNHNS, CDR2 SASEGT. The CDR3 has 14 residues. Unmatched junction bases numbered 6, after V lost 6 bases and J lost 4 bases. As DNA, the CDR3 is TGTGCCAGCAGGGGCGGGGGGGCCGTAGAGACCCAGTACTTC. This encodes CASRGGGAVETQYF.

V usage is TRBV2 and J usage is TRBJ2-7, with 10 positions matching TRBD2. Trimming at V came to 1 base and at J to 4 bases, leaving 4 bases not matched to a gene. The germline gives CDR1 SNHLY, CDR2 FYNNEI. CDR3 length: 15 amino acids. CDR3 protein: CASSEDGTSEYEQYF. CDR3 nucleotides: TGTGCCAGCAGTGAAGATGGGACTAGCGAATACGAGCAGTACTTC.

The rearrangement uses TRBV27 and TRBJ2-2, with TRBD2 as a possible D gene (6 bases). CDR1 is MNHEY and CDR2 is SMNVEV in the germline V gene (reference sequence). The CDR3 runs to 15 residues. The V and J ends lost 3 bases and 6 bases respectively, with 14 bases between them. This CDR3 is CASSFRPAGPGELFF. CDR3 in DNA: TGTGCCAGCAGTTTCCGCCCCGCGGGGCCCGGGGAGCTGTTTTTT.

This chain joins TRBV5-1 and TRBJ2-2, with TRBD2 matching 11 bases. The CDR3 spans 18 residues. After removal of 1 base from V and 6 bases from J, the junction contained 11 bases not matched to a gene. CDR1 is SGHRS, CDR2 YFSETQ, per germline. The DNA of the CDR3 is TGCGCCAGCAGCTTGAGTCCTGGACTAGCGGGCGAATCCGGGGAGCTGTTTTTT. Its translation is CASSLSPGLAGESGELFF.

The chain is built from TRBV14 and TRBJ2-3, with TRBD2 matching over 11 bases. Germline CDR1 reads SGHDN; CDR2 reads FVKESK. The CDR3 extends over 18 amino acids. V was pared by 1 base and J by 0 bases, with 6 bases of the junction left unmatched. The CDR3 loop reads CASSQVIAGGRSTDTQYF. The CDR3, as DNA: TGTGCCAGCAGCCAAGTAATAGCGGGGGGGCGGAGCACAGATACGCAGTATTTT.

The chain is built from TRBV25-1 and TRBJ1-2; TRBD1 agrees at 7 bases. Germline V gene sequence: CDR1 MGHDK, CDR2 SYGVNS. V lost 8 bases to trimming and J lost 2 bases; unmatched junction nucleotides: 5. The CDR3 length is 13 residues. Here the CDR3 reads CASSRTGNYGYTF. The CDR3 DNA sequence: TGTGCCAGCTCTAGGACAGGCAACTATGGCTACACCTTC.

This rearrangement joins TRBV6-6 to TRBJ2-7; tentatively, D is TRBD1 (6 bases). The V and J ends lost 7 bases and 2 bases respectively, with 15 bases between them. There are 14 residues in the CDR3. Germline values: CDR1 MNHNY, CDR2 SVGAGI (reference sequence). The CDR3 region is CASTTGSGPYEQYF. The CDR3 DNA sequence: TGTGCCAGCACAACAGGGTCCGGGCCCTACGAGCAGTACTTC.

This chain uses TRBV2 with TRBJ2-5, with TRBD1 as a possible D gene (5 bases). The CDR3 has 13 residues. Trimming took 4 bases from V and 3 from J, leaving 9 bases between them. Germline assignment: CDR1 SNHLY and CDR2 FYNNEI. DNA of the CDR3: TGTGCCAGCAGTGCAGGACAAGAAGAGACCCAGTACTTC. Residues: CASSAGQEETQYF.

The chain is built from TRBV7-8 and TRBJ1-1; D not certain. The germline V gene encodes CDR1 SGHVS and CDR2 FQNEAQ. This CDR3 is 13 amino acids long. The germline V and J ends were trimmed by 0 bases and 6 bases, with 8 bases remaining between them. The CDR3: CASSLASFAEAFF. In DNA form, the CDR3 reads TGTGCCAGCAGCTTAGCTTCCTTCGCTGAAGCTTTCTTT.

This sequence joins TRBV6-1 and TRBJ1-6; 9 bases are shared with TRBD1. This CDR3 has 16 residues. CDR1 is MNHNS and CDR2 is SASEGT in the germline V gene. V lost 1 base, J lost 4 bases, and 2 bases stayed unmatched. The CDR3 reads CASSEGQGVYNSPLHF. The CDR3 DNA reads TGTGCCAGCAGTGAAGGACAGGGGGTTTATAATTCACCCCTCCACTTT.

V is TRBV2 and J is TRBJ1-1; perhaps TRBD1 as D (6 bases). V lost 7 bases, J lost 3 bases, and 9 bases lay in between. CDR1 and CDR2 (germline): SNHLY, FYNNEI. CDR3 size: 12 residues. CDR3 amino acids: CASKRQDTEAFF. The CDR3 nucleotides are TGTGCCAGCAAACGACAGGACACTGAAGCTTTCTTT.

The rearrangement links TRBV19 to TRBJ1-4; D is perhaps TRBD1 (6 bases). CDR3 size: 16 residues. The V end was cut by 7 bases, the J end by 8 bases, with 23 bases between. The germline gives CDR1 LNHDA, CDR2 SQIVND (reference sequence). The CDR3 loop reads CASTLPGGGLGEKLFF. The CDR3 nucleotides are TGTGCCAGTACCCTTCCGGGCGGGGGCCTCGGCGAAAAACTGTTTTTT. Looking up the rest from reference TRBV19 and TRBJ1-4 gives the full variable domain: DGGITQSPKYLFRKEGQNVTLSCEQNLNHDAMYWYRQDPGQGLRLIYYSQIVNDFQKGDIAEGYSVSREKKESFPLTVTSAQKNPTAFYLCASTLPGGGLGEKLFFGSGTQLSVL.

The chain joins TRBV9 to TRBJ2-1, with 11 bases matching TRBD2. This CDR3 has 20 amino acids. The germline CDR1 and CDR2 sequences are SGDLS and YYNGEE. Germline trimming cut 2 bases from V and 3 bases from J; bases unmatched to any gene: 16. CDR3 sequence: CASSVPSATSGLAVYNEQFF. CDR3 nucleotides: TGTGCCAGCAGCGTGCCCTCAGCAACTTCGGGACTAGCGGTCTACAATGAGCAGTTCTTC.

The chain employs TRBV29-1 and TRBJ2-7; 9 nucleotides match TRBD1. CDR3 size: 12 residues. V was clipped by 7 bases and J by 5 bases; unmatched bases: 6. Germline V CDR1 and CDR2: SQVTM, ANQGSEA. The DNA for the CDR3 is TGCAGCGCACGGACAGGGGTGAACGAGCAGTACTTC. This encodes CSARTGVNEQYF.

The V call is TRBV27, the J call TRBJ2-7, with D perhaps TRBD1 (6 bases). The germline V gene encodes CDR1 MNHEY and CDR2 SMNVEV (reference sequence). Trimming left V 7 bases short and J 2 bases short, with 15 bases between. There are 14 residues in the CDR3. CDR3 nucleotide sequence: TGTGCCAGCAAGACTCGGACAGATGCCTACGAGCAGTACTTC. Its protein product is CASKTRTDAYEQYF.

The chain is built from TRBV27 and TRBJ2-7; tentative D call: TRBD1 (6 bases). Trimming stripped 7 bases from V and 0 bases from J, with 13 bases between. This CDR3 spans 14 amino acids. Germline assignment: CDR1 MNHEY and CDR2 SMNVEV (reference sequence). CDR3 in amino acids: CASTPDRYSYEQYF. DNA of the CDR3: TGTGCCAGCACCCCGGACAGATACTCCTACGAGCAGTACTTC.

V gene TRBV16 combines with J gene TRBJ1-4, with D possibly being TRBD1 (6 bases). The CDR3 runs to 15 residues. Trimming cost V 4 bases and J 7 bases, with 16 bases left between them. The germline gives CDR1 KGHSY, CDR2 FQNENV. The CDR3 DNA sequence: TGTGCCAGCAGCCGGCCTGGGGCAGGGGTTGAAAAACTGTTTTTT. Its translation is CASSRPGAGVEKLFF.

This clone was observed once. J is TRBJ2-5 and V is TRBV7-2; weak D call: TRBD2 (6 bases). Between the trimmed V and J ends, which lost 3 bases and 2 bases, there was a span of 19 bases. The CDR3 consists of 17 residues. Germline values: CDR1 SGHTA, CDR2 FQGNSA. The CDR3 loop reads CASSFPAQRAIQETQYF. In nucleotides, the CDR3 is TGTGCCAGCAGCTTCCCGGCCCAGCGGGCTATTCAAGAGACCCAGTACTTC.

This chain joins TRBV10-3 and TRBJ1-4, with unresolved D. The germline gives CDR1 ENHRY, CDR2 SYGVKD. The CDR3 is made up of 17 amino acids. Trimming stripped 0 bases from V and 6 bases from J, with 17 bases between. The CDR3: CAISESTRGSRYEKLFF. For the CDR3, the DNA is TGTGCCATCAGTGAGTCGACTCGAGGGTCACGGTATGAAAAACTGTTTTTT.

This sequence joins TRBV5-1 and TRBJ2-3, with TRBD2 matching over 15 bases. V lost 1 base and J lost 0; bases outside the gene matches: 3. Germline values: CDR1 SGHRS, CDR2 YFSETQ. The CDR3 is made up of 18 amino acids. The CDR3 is CASSLTGTSGGSTDTQYF. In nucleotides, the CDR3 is TGCGCCAGCAGCTTGACCGGGACTAGCGGGGGGAGCACAGATACGCAGTATTTT.

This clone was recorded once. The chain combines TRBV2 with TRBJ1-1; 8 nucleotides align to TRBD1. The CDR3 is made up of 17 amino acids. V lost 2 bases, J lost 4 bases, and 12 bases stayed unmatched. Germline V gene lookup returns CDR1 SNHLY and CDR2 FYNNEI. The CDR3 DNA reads TGTGCCAGCAGTGAATCCTCAGGGGGCTCCCCGGGCACTGAAGCTTTCTTT. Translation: CASSESSGGSPGTEAFF.

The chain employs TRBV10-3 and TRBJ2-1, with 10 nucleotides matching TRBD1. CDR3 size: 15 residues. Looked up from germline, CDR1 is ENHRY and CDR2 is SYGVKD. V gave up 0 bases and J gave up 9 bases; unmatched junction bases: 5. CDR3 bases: TGTGCCATCAGTGAGTCGGGACAGGGGTTTTTTGAGCAGTTCTTC. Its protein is CAISESGQGFFEQFF.

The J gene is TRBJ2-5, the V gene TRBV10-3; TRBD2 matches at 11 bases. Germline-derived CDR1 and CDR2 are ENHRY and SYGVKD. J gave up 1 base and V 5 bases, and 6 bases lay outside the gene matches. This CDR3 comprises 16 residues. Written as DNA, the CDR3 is TGTGCCATCAGTCCGGGACTAGCGGCCTTCCAAGAGACCCAGTACTTC. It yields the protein CAISPGLAAFQETQYF.

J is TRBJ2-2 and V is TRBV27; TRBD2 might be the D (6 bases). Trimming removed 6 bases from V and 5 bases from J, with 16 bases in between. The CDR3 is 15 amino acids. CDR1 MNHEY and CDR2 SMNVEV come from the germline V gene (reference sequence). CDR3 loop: CASSFSEGGTGELFF. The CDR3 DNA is TGTGCCAGCAGCTTCTCAGAGGGAGGAACCGGGGAGCTGTTTTTT.